This T cell receptor (beta chain) was sequenced for a study of blood T cell repertoires in COVID-19. Libraries were prepared by immunoSEQ multiplex PCR; TCRdb keeps only in-frame clonotypes and omits some of them. The data show 250,000 to 300,000 clones, about nine tenths seen once. This study enrolled people aged roughly 18 to 89 from around 26 US geographic areas. CDR1 and CDR2 from the germline V gene are MDHEN and SYDVKM. This CDR3 is 13 amino acids long. V was trimmed by 5 bases and J by 4 bases, leaving 11 bases between them. The chain employs TRBV28 and TRBJ1-2, with D possibly TRBD1 on 5 matching bases. The specimen was PBMCs or T cells enriched from blood (not recorded which). The TCR originated in a woman between 35 and 50 years old with acute COVID-19. The chain's CDR3 is CASSQGDGYGYTF. The CDR3 DNA sequence: TGTGCCAGCAGTCAAGGGGATGGCTATGGCTACACCTTC.